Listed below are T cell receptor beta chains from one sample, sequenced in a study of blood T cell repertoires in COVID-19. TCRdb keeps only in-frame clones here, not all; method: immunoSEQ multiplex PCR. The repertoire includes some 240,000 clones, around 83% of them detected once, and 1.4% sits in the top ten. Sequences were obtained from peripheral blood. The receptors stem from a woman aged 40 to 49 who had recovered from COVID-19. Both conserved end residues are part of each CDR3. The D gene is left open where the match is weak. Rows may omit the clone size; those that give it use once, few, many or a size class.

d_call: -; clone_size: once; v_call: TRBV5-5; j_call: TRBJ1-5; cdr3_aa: CASRGGTAYSNQPQHF; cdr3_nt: TGTGCCAGCAGGGGAGGGACGGCTTATAGCAATCAGCCCCAGCATTTT
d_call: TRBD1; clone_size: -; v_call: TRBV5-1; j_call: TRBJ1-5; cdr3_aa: CASSPGQNNQPQHF; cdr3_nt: TGCGCCAGCAGCCCGGGACAGAACAATCAGCCCCAGCATTTT
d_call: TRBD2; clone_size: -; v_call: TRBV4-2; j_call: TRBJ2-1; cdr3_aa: CASSSSGGWDEQFF; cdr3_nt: TGTGCCAGCAGTTCTAGCGGGGGGTGGGATGAGCAGTTCTTC
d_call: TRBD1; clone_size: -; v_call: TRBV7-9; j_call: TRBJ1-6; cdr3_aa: CASSPGQPNSPLHF; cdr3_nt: TGTGCCAGCAGCCCGGGACAGCCTAATTCACCCCTCCACTTT
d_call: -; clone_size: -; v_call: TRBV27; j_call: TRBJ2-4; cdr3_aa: CASSAIGRTKNIQYF; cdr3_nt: TGTGCCAGCAGCGCTATAGGCAGGACCAAAAACATTCAGTACTTC
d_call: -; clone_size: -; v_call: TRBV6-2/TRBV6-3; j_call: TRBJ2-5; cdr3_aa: CASSATRETQYF; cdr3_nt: TGTGCCAGCAGCGCTACCCGAGAGACCCAGTACTTC
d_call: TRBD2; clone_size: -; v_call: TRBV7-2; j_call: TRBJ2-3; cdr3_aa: CASTRTSVADTQYF; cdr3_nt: TGTGCCAGCACCCGGACTAGCGTGGCAGATACGCAGTATTTT
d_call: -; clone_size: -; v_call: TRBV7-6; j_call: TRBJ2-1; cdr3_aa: CASSLDSGSYNEQFF; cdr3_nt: TGTGCCAGCAGCTTAGACAGTGGCTCCTACAATGAGCAGTTCTTC
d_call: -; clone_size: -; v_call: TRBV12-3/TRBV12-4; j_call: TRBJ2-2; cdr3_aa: CASSFTAAGELFF; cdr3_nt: TGTGCCAGCAGTTTTACGGCGGCCGGGGAGCTGTTTTTT
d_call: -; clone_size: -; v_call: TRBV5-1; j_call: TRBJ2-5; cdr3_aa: CASSLGAGGKETQYF; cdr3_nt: TGCGCCAGCAGCTTGGGGGCAGGGGGGAAAGAGACCCAGTACTTC
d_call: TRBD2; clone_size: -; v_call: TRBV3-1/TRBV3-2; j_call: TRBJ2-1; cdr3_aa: CASSHVSGGAGEQFF; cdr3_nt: TGTGCCAGCAGCCATGTTAGCGGGGGGGCGGGTGAGCAGTTCTTC